These 31 T cell receptor beta chains came from one sample sequenced in a study of graft-versus-host responses after intestinal transplantation. For these receptors, no antigen is known. Generated by immunoSEQ multiplex PCR, the TCRdb table keeps only in-frame clones and is missing some. Of 95,000 to 150,000 clones in the sample, approximately 92% were seen once. The material was unstimulated CD4+ T cells sorted from spleen or lymph node cells, obtained before intestinal transplant. The receptors derive from a human donor who received an intestinal transplant.

Comment on this clone: One end of the junction fails to match germline, which may point to a read error. This chain links TRBV18 with TRBJ2-3; tentatively, D is TRBD1 (6 bases). The CDR3 is 15 residues long. Per the germline V gene, CDR1 is KGHSH and CDR2 is LQKENI. In nucleotides, the CDR3 is TGTGCCAGCTCTCCACAGGGTAAATACACAGATACGCAGTATTTT. Encoded protein: CASSPQGKYTDTQYF.

The V and J genes are TRBV2 and TRBJ2-5, with TRBD1 matching over 9 bases. The CDR3 has 16 amino acids. Trimming removed 3 bases from V and 3 bases from J; junction bases left unmatched: 8. Per germline, CDR1 SNHLY and CDR2 FYNNEI. This CDR3 is CASSDPTGGNEETQYF. The CDR3 nucleotides read TGTGCCAGCAGTGACCCGACAGGGGGGAATGAAGAGACCCAGTACTTC.

This chain joins TRBV28 and TRBJ1-5, with unresolved D. Germline V gives CDR1 MDHEN, CDR2 SYDVKM. The V gene lost 6 bases and the J gene lost 1 base, with 4 bases spanning the gap. The CDR3 runs 12 residues. DNA for the CDR3: TGTGCCAGCAGGAAAAGCAATCAGCCCCAGCATTTT. It encodes CASRKSNQPQHF. Combining the CDR3 with reference TRBV28 and TRBJ1-5 gives the whole variable domain DVKVTQSSRYLVKRTGEKVFLECVQDMDHENMFWYRQDPGLGLRLIYFSYDVKMKEKGDIPEGYSVSREKKERFSLILESASTNQTSMYLCASRKSNQPQHFGDGTRLSIL.

This rearrangement joins TRBV6-5 to TRBJ1-5, with 8 nucleotides matching TRBD1. The CDR3 is 15 residues long. The J segment lost 3 bases and the V segment lost 2 bases, leaving 3 bases of the junction unmatched. Germline loops: CDR1 MNHEY, CDR2 SVGAGI. DNA of the CDR3: TGTGCCAGCAGTTACGGGACAGGAAACAATCAGCCCCAGCATTTT. It specifies CASSYGTGNNQPQHF.

This clone was seen a few times. J is TRBJ2-1 and V is TRBV7-9; D gene uncertain. V lost 1 base, J lost 13 bases, and 11 bases lay in between. The CDR3 is 12 amino acids. The germline CDR1 and CDR2 sequences are SEHNR and FQNEAQ (reference sequence). CDR3: CASSLGPSTQFF. The CDR3, as DNA: TGTGCCAGCAGCTTAGGCCCTAGTACTCAGTTCTTC.

The chain carries TRBV27 and TRBJ1-3, with TRBD1 as a possible D gene (5 bases). This CDR3 region has 16 residues. Germline V gene data show CDR1 as MNHEY and CDR2 as SMNVEV (reference sequence). V shed 5 bases and J shed 2 bases, with 16 bases lying between them. CDR3 protein: CASSPAGSRAGNTIYF. The CDR3 nucleotides read TGTGCCAGCAGTCCAGCAGGGAGCCGGGCTGGAAACACCATATATTTT.

This chain joins TRBV19 and TRBJ2-7, with TRBD2 identical over 7 bases. The germline V gene encodes CDR1 LNHDA and CDR2 SQIVND (reference sequence). The junction had 8 bases not matched to a gene; V was cut back by 6 bases and J by 0 bases. The CDR3 totals 15 residues. The CDR3 sequence: CASRKDPGGSYEQYF. CDR3 nucleotides: TGTGCCAGTAGAAAAGACCCGGGGGGCTCCTACGAGCAGTACTTC.

The J gene is TRBJ1-4, the V gene TRBV4-2, with D perhaps TRBD1 (6 bases). V was shortened by 0 bases and J by 8 bases, with 16 bases between the two germline ends. The CDR3 consists of 16 residues. The germline V gene has CDR1 LGHNA and CDR2 YNFKEQ. The CDR3 reads CASSQERYQGWEKLFF. The DNA of the CDR3 is TGTGCCAGCAGCCAAGAAAGATATCAGGGGTGGGAAAAACTGTTTTTT.

This clone was detected only a few times. Other nucleotide sequences in the sample specify the same CDR3. V is TRBV18 and J is TRBJ2-5; no clear D gene. The CDR3 has 12 residues. Deletions cut 1 base from V and 4 bases from J, with 4 bases between. Germline V lookup: CDR1 KGHSH, CDR2 LQKENI. Here the CDR3 DNA reads TGTGCCAGCTCACCACGGGGAGAGACCCAGTACTTC. It yields the protein CASSPRGETQYF.

In this sample, this clone turned up a few times. The chain is built from TRBV28 and TRBJ1-2; tentatively, D is TRBD1 (6 bases). Germline CDR1 and CDR2: MDHEN and SYDVKM. The CDR3 covers 14 residues. With 4 bases removed from V and 4 bases from J, the gap between germline ends came to 13 bases. This chain's CDR3 is CASSSAGEAYGYTF. The CDR3 DNA reads as TGTGCCAGCAGTTCGGCAGGGGAGGCCTATGGCTACACCTTC.

This rearrangement joins TRBV25-1 to TRBJ2-7; 10 bases map to TRBD2. Trimming cost V 0 bases and J 5 bases; bases outside gene matches: 7. This CDR3 spans 16 amino acids. CDR1 is MGHDK and CDR2 is SYGVNS in the germline V gene. Written as DNA, the CDR3 is TGTGCCAGCAGTGAATATGGGCTAGCGGGGGTCGACGAGCAGTACTTC. Protein product: CASSEYGLAGVDEQYF.

This chain connects TRBV6-5 to TRBJ1-2, with D maybe TRBD1 (6 bases). Germline V gives CDR1 MNHEY, CDR2 SVGAGI. This CDR3 region has 13 residues. The V and J ends lost 7 bases and 3 bases respectively, with 12 bases between them. The chain's CDR3 is CASTRGQYYGYTF. CDR3 sequence (DNA): TGTGCCAGCACCAGAGGACAGTACTATGGCTACACCTTC.

V gene TRBV2 combines with J gene TRBJ2-5; D remains unclear. CDR3 length equals 13 residues. V gave up 5 bases and J gave up 1 base, with 8 bases separating them. Germline assignment: CDR1 SNHLY and CDR2 FYNNEI. For the CDR3, the DNA is TGTGCCAGCAGTCCTGGCGGCCAAGAGACCCAGTACTTC. Translation: CASSPGGQETQYF.

The rearrangement joins TRBV10-2 to TRBJ2-3; D not certain. Trimming took 0 bases from V and 7 from J, leaving 5 bases between them. Germline CDR1 and CDR2: WSHSY and SAAADI. CDR3 size: 12 residues. CDR3 sequence (DNA): TGCGCCAGCAGTGAGTCGATAAATACGCAGTATTTT. This codes for CASSESINTQYF.

This chain uses TRBV7-2 with TRBJ1-2, with TRBD1 matching over 8 bases. Trimming at V came to 7 bases and at J to 4 bases, leaving 11 bases not matched to a gene. Germline lookup yields CDR1 SGHTA and CDR2 FQGNSA. The CDR3 spans 15 residues. In DNA, the CDR3 is TGTGCCAGCATCAGACAGACAGGGGTTGGCTATGGCTACACCTTC. The encoded protein is CASIRQTGVGYGYTF. Complete variable domain (other parts from reference TRBV7-2 and TRBJ1-2): GAGVSQSPSNKVTEKGKDVELRCDPISGHTALYWYRQSLGQGLEFLIYFQGNSAPDKSGLPSDRFSAERTGGSVSTLTIQRTQQEDSAVYLCASIRQTGVGYGYTFGSGTRLTVV.

Only one count was recorded for this clone. As DNA, the CDR3 is TGTGCCACCAGCAGAGGAGCGGGGCCCACGTTCGGAGCTTTCTTT. This gives the protein CATSRGAGPTFGAFF. The V call is TRBV15, the J call TRBJ1-1, with D possibly matching TRBD1 (5 bases). This CDR3 is built from 15 residues. The germline gives CDR1 LNHNV, CDR2 YYDKDF (reference sequence). The V end was cut by 1 base, the J end by 10 bases, with 19 bases between. Full variable domain (outside the CDR3, taken from reference TRBV15 and TRBJ1-1): DAMVIQNPRYQVTQFGKPVTLSCSQTLNHNVMYWYQQKSSQAPKLLFHYYDKDFNNEADTPDNFQSRRPNTSFCFLDIRSPGLGDTAMYLCATSRGAGPTFGAFFGQGTRLTVV.

This chain uses TRBV4-1 with TRBJ2-7; the match to TRBD1 covers 7 bases. Per the germline V gene, CDR1 is MGHRA and CDR2 is YSYEKL. With 4 bases clipped from V and 2 bases from J, the junction kept 5 bases outside the gene matches. CDR3 length equals 14 residues. CDR3 loop: CASSPWDRAYEQYF. CDR3 coding DNA: TGCGCCAGCAGCCCCTGGGACAGAGCCTACGAGCAGTACTTC.

This chain links TRBV27 with TRBJ1-2; no reliable D call. This CDR3 contains 13 residues. V shed 5 bases and J shed 4 bases, with 11 bases lying between them. The germline V gene encodes CDR1 MNHEY and CDR2 SMNVEV (reference sequence). The CDR3, as DNA: TGTGCCAGCAGTCCTAATAGAAGCTATGGCTACACCTTC. This encodes CASSPNRSYGYTF.

This clone was counted between two and nine times. The rearrangement joins TRBV6-6 to TRBJ2-7; perhaps D is TRBD1 or TRBD2 (5 bases each). This CDR3 spans 13 amino acids. Germline V gene sequence: CDR1 MNHNY, CDR2 SVGAGI (reference sequence). Trimming took off 6 bases at V and 2 bases at J, with 11 bases between the two ends. The CDR3, as DNA: TGTGCCAGCAGCCGGGACCGAGCCTACGAGCAGTACTTC. It encodes CASSRDRAYEQYF.

The V and J genes are TRBV7-3 and TRBJ2-5; 9 positions match TRBD1. The CDR3 has 13 amino acids. Trimming took 5 bases from V and 5 from J; bases not matched to a gene: 3. The germline CDR1 and CDR2 sequences are SGHTA and FQGTGA. The CDR3: CASSPGQGETQYF. In DNA form, the CDR3 reads TGTGCCAGCAGCCCCGGACAGGGGGAGACCCAGTACTTC. Together with reference TRBV7-3 and TRBJ2-5, the CDR3 gives the full variable domain: GAGVSQTPSNKVTEKGKYVELRCDPISGHTALYWYRQSLGQGPEFLIYFQGTGAADDSGLPNDRFFAVRPEGSVSTLKIQRTERGDSAVYLCASSPGQGETQYFGPGTRLLVL.

The J gene is TRBJ2-5, the V gene TRBV19; 8 bases align to TRBD2. There are 14 residues in the CDR3. The ends lost 7 bases at V and 5 bases at J; junction bases unmatched: 9. Germline lookup yields CDR1 LNHDA and CDR2 SQIVND (reference sequence). Here the CDR3 reads CASTPGGVGETQYF. The DNA of the CDR3 is TGTGCCAGTACCCCCGGGGGGGTAGGGGAGACCCAGTACTTC.

This sequence joins TRBV9 and TRBJ2-1, with 11 positions matching TRBD2. Germline V lookup: CDR1 SGDLS, CDR2 YYNGEE. The V and J ends lost 0 bases and 8 bases, in that order; junction bases with no gene match: 10. CDR3 length: 17 amino acids. CDR3 coding DNA: TGTGCCAGCAGCGTAGGACTTAGCGGGAGGGCCTTAGATGAGCAGTTCTTC. Its protein is CASSVGLSGRALDEQFF.

CDR3 nucleotides: TGTGCCAGTAGATCGAAAGCGGGAGGGCCGTTTGAGCAGTTCTTC. Translation gives CASRSKAGGPFEQFF. J is TRBJ2-1 and V is TRBV19; 10 bases are shared with TRBD2. Trimming took 6 bases from V and 9 from J; bases not matched to a gene: 11. The CDR3 length is 15 residues. In germline, CDR1 is LNHDA, CDR2 SQIVND (reference sequence).

The rearrangement uses TRBV7-9 and TRBJ1-2; 7 bases fit TRBD1. CDR3 length: 15 residues. Unmatched junction bases numbered 8, after V lost 3 bases and J lost 4 bases. Per the germline V gene, CDR1 is SEHNR and CDR2 is FQNEAQ (reference sequence). CDR3 nucleotides: TGTGCCAGCAGCTTTCGTCAGGGGGGAAGCTATGGCTACACCTTC. This translates into CASSFRQGGSYGYTF. The variable domain in full, with the rest retrieved from reference TRBV7-9 and TRBJ1-2, is DTGVSQNPRHKITKRGQNVTFRCDPISEHNRLYWYRQTLGQGPEFLTYFQNEAQLEKSRLLSDRFSAERPKGSFSTLEIQRTEQGDSAMYLCASSFRQGGSYGYTFGSGTRLTVV.

The V and J genes are TRBV18 and TRBJ2-2; D is perhaps TRBD1 (6 bases). The germline gives CDR1 KGHSH, CDR2 LQKENI. Trimming removed 3 bases at V and 5 bases at J, with 16 bases between. CDR3 length: 16 residues. CDR3 region: CASSPIQDRQTGELFF. The CDR3 nucleotides are TGTGCCAGCTCACCGATCCAGGACAGACAAACCGGGGAGCTGTTTTTT.

This chain uses TRBV28 with TRBJ1-3; TRBD1 is a possible D gene (6 bases). This CDR3 spans 16 amino acids. V was cut by 5 bases and J by 0 bases, with 14 bases left in between. Per the germline V gene, CDR1 is MDHEN and CDR2 is SYDVKM. The CDR3 DNA reads TGTGCCAGCAGTCCGACCAGGGGAGTCTCTGGAAACACCATATATTTT. It specifies CASSPTRGVSGNTIYF.

The count of this clone is one. The chain carries TRBV27 and TRBJ2-5, with no clear D. The CDR3 loop spans 13 amino acids. The V end lost 2 bases, the J end lost 0 bases, and 4 bases lay between the germline ends. Germline assignment: CDR1 MNHEY and CDR2 SMNVEV (reference sequence). This chain's CDR3 is CASSLRYQETQYF. The CDR3, as DNA: TGTGCCAGCAGTTTACGGTACCAAGAGACCCAGTACTTC.

The gene calls are TRBV19 and TRBJ1-2, with 8 positions matching TRBD1. The germline V gene encodes CDR1 LNHDA and CDR2 SQIVND (reference sequence). This CDR3 has 15 residues. Trimming cost V 5 bases and J 4 bases; bases outside gene matches: 9. The CDR3: CASSGPLGTGYGYTF. The CDR3 DNA reads TGTGCCAGTAGTGGACCGCTAGGGACAGGCTATGGCTACACCTTC.

The gene calls are TRBV5-4 and TRBJ1-5; no clear D. This CDR3 region has 18 residues. V was clipped by 1 base and J by 0 bases, with 17 bases between them. From germline, CDR1 is SGHNT and CDR2 YYREEE (reference sequence). For the CDR3, the DNA is TGTGCCAGCAGCTTGTTGCCCGGGAAAGGGTATAGCAATCAGCCCCAGCATTTT. Its translation: CASSLLPGKGYSNQPQHF.

This clone was detected once. The chain's CDR3 is CASSPGTGTGSRETQYF. As DNA, the CDR3 is TGTGCCAGTAGTCCAGGAACCGGGACGGGAAGTCGGGAGACCCAGTACTTC. The chain is built from TRBV19 and TRBJ2-5, with D possibly being TRBD1 or TRBD2 (5 bases each). This CDR3 comprises 17 residues. Per germline, CDR1 LNHDA and CDR2 SQIVND (reference sequence). V lost 5 bases, J lost 5 bases, and 24 bases lay in between.

CDR3 protein: CASSKSSGSTDTQYF. The CDR3 coding sequence is TGTGCCAGTAGTAAATCTAGCGGGAGCACAGATACGCAGTATTTT. This chain connects TRBV19 to TRBJ2-3, with TRBD2 matching 8 bases. The CDR3 has 15 residues. The germline gives CDR1 LNHDA, CDR2 SQIVND (reference sequence). Trimming removed 4 bases from V and 0 bases from J; junction bases left unmatched: 3.